This TCR beta chain was identified during a study of T cells in localized non-small cell lung cancer. This clone was counted a few times. Its target is not known. Regarding the study as a whole: Tumor showed lower T cell clonality than uninvolved adjacent lung, where it was highest.

Profiled with immunoSEQ multiplex PCR; TCRdb holds only in-frame clones, not every one. The sample shows about 40,000 clones, around 87% of them seen only once. The CDR3 spans 16 residues. This chain links TRBV7-5 with TRBJ1-3. TRBV7-5 is a recognized pseudogene. The receptor comes from a man aged 18 to 49 with stage I lung adenocarcinoma. The sample consisted of peripheral blood, taken before any cancer treatment. The CDR3 DNA sequence: TGTGTCAGAAGCTTAGGCCTGAGAAATCTCGGAAACACCATATATTTT. Translated: CVRSLGLRNLGNTIYF.